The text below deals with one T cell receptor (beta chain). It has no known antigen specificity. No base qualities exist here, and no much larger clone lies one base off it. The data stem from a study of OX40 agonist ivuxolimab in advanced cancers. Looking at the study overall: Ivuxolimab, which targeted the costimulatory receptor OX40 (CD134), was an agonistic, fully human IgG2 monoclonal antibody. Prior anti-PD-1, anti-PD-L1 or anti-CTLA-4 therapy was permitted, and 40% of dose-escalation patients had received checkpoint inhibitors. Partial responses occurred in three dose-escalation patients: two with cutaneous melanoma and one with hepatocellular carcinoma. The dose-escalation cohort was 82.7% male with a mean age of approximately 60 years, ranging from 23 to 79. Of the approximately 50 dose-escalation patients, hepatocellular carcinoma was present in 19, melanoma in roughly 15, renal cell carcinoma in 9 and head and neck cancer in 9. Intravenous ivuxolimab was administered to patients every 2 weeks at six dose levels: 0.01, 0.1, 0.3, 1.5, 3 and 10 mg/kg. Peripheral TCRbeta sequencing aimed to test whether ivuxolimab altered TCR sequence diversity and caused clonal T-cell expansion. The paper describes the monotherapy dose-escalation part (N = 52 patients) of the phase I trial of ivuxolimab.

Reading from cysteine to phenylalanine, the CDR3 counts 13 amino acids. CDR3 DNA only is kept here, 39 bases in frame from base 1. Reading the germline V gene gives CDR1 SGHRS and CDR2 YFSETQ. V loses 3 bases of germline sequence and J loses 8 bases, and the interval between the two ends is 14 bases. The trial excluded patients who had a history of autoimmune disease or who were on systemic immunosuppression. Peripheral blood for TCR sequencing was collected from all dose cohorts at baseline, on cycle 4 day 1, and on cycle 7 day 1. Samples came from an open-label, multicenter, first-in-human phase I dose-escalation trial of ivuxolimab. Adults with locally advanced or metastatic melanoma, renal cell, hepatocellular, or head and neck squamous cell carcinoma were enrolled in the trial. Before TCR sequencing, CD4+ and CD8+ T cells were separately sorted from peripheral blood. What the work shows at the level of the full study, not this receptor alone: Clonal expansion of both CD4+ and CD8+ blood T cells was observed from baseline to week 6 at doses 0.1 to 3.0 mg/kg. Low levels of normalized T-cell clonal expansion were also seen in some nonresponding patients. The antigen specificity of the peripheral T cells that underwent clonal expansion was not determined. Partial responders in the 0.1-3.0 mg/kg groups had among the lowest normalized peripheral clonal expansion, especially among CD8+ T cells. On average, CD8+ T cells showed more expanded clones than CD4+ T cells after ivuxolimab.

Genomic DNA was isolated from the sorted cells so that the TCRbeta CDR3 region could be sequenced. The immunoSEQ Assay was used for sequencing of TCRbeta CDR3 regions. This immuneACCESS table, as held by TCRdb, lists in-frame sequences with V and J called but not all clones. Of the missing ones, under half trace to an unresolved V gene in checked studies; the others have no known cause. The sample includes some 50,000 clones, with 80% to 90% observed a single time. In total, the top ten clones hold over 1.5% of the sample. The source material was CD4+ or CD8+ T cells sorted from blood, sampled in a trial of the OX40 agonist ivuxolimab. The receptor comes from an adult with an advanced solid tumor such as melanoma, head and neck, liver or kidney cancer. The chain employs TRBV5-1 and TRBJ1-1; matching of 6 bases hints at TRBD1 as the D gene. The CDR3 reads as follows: CASSWDQGLEAFF. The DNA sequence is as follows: TGCGCCAGCAGCTGGGATCAGGGGTTGGAAGCTTTCTTT.